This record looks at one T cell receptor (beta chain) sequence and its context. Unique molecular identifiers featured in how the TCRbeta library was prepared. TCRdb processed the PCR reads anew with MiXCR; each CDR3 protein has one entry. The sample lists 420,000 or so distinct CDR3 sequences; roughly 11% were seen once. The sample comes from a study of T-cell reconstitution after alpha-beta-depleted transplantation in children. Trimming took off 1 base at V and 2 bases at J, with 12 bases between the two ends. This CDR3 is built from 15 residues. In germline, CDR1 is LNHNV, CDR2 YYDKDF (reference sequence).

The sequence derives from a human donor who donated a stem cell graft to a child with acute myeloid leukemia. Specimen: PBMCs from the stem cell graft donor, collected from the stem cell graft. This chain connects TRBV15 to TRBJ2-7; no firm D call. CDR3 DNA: TGTGCCACCAGCAGAGGTCCAGGCCTAACCTACGAGCAGTACGTC. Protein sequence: CATSRGPGLTYEQYV.